The 20 T cell receptor beta chains reported below all come from one sample, sequenced in a study of CD4+ T cells in melanoma (dated by TCRdb to between 2022 and 2023). Library creation used the immunoSEQ multiplex PCR assay. TCRdb mirrors the immuneACCESS table, restricted to in-frame sequences. Some clones are absent from its copies; in checked studies, under half trace to an unresolved V gene, and the reason for the others is unknown. Within this sample are 11,000 or so clones, with approximately 74% of them counted one time only. Roughly 9% of the sample is held by the ten biggest clonotypes. Specimen: cells from a culture (not recorded whether cultured in vitro). These receptors all stem from a human donor with melanoma.

This clone rates as medium-sized. The rearrangement links TRBV5-1 to TRBJ1-2, with 7 bases that match TRBD1. The V gene's germline CDR1 is SGHRS and CDR2 YFSETQ. The CDR3 consists of 15 residues. V lost 3 bases and J lost 11; bases outside the gene matches: 16. CDR3 loop: CASSSQGTDSRGYTF. CDR3 nucleotides: TGCGCCAGCAGCTCACAGGGGACGGACTCCCGAGGGTACACCTTC.

V usage is TRBV9 and J usage is TRBJ1-1; D possibly corresponds to TRBD1 (5 bases). Trimming removed 3 bases from V and 1 base from J, with 13 bases in between. CDR1 and CDR2 from the germline V gene are SGDLS and YYNGEE. This CDR3 has 15 residues. In DNA, the CDR3 is TGTGCCAGCAGCGCCTACAGGTCCGGGAACACTGAAGCTTTCTTT. Protein product: CASSAYRSGNTEAFF.

The chain recombines TRBV7-9 with TRBJ2-3; the D is unclear. The CDR3 loop spans 13 amino acids. CDR1 and CDR2 from the germline V gene are SEHNR and FQNEAQ (reference sequence). V lost 6 bases and J 4 bases, leaving 11 bases between the germline ends. For the CDR3, the DNA is TGTGCCAGCAGTCGAGAGTTGGCAGATACGCAGTATTTT. Residues: CASSRELADTQYF.

This clone has just a few counts. The chain couples TRBV7-3 to TRBJ1-6; D gene ambiguous. The CDR3 is 14 amino acids. Germline CDR1 SGHTA, CDR2 FQGTGA. Between the trimmed V and J ends, which lost 4 bases and 8 bases, there was a span of 12 bases. The CDR3 nucleotides read TGTGCCAGCAGCTCCTTCGGACCGTATTCACCCCTCCACTTT. It yields the protein CASSSFGPYSPLHF.

The J gene is TRBJ2-1, the V gene TRBV14; 7 positions agree with TRBD1. The V gene end was trimmed by 0 bases and the J gene end by 7 bases; junction bases not matched to a gene: 15. This CDR3 is built from 18 residues. CDR1 and CDR2 from the germline V gene are SGHDN and FVKESK. Here the CDR3 DNA reads TGTGCCAGCAGCCAAGATAGTTACCTACGGGACAGATCTAATGAGCAGTTCTTC. Translation gives CASSQDSYLRDRSNEQFF.

This chain links TRBV5-1 with TRBJ1-1, with TRBD1 matching over 8 bases. V gave up 4 bases and J gave up 10 bases; unmatched junction bases: 9. The CDR3 is 13 residues long. Germline V CDR1 and CDR2: SGHRS, YFSETQ. In DNA, the CDR3 is TGCGCCAGCAGCGGTCAGGGGGCCGGCTCAGCTTTCTTT. Its protein product is CASSGQGAGSAFF.

This clone is a singleton in its sample. The CDR3 reads CATSRPGGLSYEQYF. The CDR3 coding sequence is TGTGCCACCAGCAGACCAGGGGGCTTATCCTACGAGCAGTACTTC. The V and J genes are TRBV15 and TRBJ2-5; 8 positions match TRBD1. The DNA end favors TRBJ2-7, so the J call may be wrong. The V gene's germline CDR1 is LNHNV and CDR2 YYDKDF (reference sequence). The CDR3 runs 15 residues.

The chain combines TRBV18 with TRBJ2-4, with 10 bases matching TRBD1. J gave up 1 base and V 1 base, and 13 bases lay outside the gene matches. The CDR3 runs 20 residues. Germline lookup yields CDR1 KGHSH and CDR2 LQKENI. CDR3 loop: CASSPLSGQGTQRAKNIQYF. CDR3 DNA sequence: TGTGCCAGCTCACCACTCTCGGGACAGGGGACGCAGAGGGCCAAAAACATTCAGTACTTC.

The rearrangement uses TRBV19 and TRBJ1-5; perhaps TRBD1 as D (6 bases). The ends were cut back, 2 bases at V and 9 bases at J, with 23 bases in the middle. CDR1 and CDR2 (germline): LNHDA, SQIVND (reference sequence). This CDR3 comprises 17 residues. CDR3: CASSIRRGGGIRAPQHF. The CDR3 nucleotides read TGTGCCAGTAGTATACGCAGGGGCGGGGGAATCAGGGCGCCCCAGCATTTT. Supplemented by reference TRBV19 and TRBJ1-5, the full variable domain reads DGGITQSPKYLFRKEGQNVTLSCEQNLNHDAMYWYRQDPGQGLRLIYYSQIVNDFQKGDIAEGYSVSREKKESFPLTVTSAQKNPTAFYLCASSIRRGGGIRAPQHFGDGTRLSIL.

This chain uses TRBV18 with TRBJ1-6, with 9 bases identical to TRBD1. Per germline, CDR1 KGHSH and CDR2 LQKENI. V lost 6 bases to trimming and J lost 9 bases; unmatched junction nucleotides: 6. The CDR3 runs 14 residues. CDR3 nucleotide sequence: TGTGCCAGCTCGCCCGACAGGGGGGGTTCACCCCTCCACTTT. Its protein product is CASSPDRGGSPLHF. The full variable domain, completed using reference TRBV18 and TRBJ1-6, is NAGVMQNPRHLVRRRGQEARLRCSPMKGHSHVYWYRQLPEEGLKFMVYLQKENIIDESGMPKERFSAEFPKEGPSILRIQQVVRGDSAAYFCASSPDRGGSPLHFGNGTRLTVT.

This clone was seen more than once but under ten times. The chain combines TRBV18 with TRBJ2-2; D gene unclear. Germline CDR1 and CDR2: KGHSH and LQKENI. The CDR3 is made up of 14 amino acids. The V end lost 6 bases, the J end lost 6 bases, and 14 bases lay between the germline ends. Here the CDR3 DNA reads TGTGCCAGCTCGCTCCAAGCGAGCGCCGGGGAGCTGTTTTTT. This codes for CASSLQASAGELFF.

The J gene is TRBJ2-1, the V gene TRBV18; 8 positions agree with TRBD1. The CDR3 spans 16 residues. J was trimmed by 12 bases and V by 4 bases; bases with no gene match: 17. The germline V gene encodes CDR1 KGHSH and CDR2 LQKENI. CDR3 nucleotides: TGTGCCAGCTCACAAACTTCCGGGACAGGTTTTATTACGCAGTTCTTC. Encoded protein: CASSQTSGTGFITQFF.

The chain couples TRBV29-1 to TRBJ1-4, with D maybe TRBD1 (5 bases). V was pared by 4 bases and J by 2 bases, with 8 bases between. The CDR3 is 13 amino acids. The germline V gene has CDR1 SQVTM and CDR2 ANQGSEA. DNA of the CDR3: TGCAGCGTTGGCGGGGCGACTAATGAAAAACTGTTTTTT. Its translation: CSVGGATNEKLFF.

This rearrangement joins TRBV12-5 to TRBJ2-3, with a possible D match to TRBD2 (5 bases). This CDR3 spans 15 amino acids. Germline V lookup: CDR1 LGHNT, CDR2 FRNRAP. Trimming shortened V by 5 bases and J by 0 bases, and 12 bases separated the two germline ends. CDR3 nucleotides: TGTGCTAGTGGTCCCGGAGCGGCTAGCACAGATACGCAGTATTTT. It codes for CASGPGAASTDTQYF. The full variable domain, rest sourced from reference TRBV12-5 and TRBJ2-3, is DARVTQTPRHKVTEMGQEVTMRCQPILGHNTVFWYRQTMMQGLELLAYFRNRAPLDDSGMPKDRFSAEMPDATLATLKIQPSEPRDSAVYFCASGPGAASTDTQYFGPGTRLTVL.

A few counts support this clone. The chain joins TRBV11-2 to TRBJ1-6; no clear D. CDR1 SGHAT and CDR2 FQNNGV come from the germline V gene. V was clipped by 8 bases and J by 6 bases, with 11 bases between them. The CDR3 spans 13 residues. The CDR3 is CASAAQLNSPLHF. The CDR3, as DNA: TGTGCCAGCGCCGCACAGCTTAATTCACCCCTCCACTTT.

This clone appeared a single time. This sequence joins TRBV6-1 and TRBJ1-5; D uncertain. Germline CDR1 MNHNS, CDR2 SASEGT. Deletions cut 0 bases from V and 0 bases from J, with 9 bases between. The CDR3 runs 16 residues. The CDR3 nucleotides read TGTGCCAGCAGTGAAGCTTGGCCTTATAGCAATCAGCCCCAGCATTTT. It specifies CASSEAWPYSNQPQHF.

This rearrangement joins TRBV19 to TRBJ2-6; D is perhaps TRBD1 (6 bases). The CDR3 has 18 residues. V gave up 3 bases and J gave up 0 bases, with 15 bases separating them. Germline lookup yields CDR1 LNHDA and CDR2 SQIVND (reference sequence). CDR3 sequence: CASSIWGQGRSGANVLTF. Written as DNA, the CDR3 is TGTGCCAGTAGTATCTGGGGGCAGGGCCGCTCTGGGGCCAACGTCCTGACTTTC.

This chain links TRBV18 with TRBJ2-7; 9 bases map to TRBD1. With 4 bases clipped from V and 7 bases from J, the junction kept 8 bases outside the gene matches. CDR1 and CDR2 from the germline V gene are KGHSH and LQKENI. CDR3 length equals 14 residues. The CDR3 bases are TGTGCCAGCTCACGCGGACAGGGGACGGGGGAGCAGTACTTC. Translation: CASSRGQGTGEQYF.

The V call is TRBV5-1, the J call TRBJ2-3, with 9 bases matching TRBD2. The J segment lost 5 bases and the V segment lost 3 bases, leaving 10 bases of the junction unmatched. The CDR3 runs to 16 residues. Germline CDR1 SGHRS, CDR2 YFSETQ. CDR3 protein: CASSSQGGGALDTQYF. CDR3 sequence (DNA): TGCGCCAGCAGCTCCCAAGGCGGGGGGGCCCTAGATACGCAGTATTTT. Drawing the rest from reference TRBV5-1 and TRBJ2-3, the complete variable domain is KAGVTQTPRYLIKTRGQQVTLSCSPISGHRSVSWYQQTPGQGLQFLFEYFSETQRNKGNFPGRFSGRQFSNSRSEMNVSTLELGDSALYLCASSSQGGGALDTQYFGPGTRLTVL.

The CDR3 nucleotides are TGTGCCAGCAGCTTAGTAGGTCAACAGGGCAAGTTCTTC. It yields the protein CASSLVGQQGKFF. This chain connects TRBV7-9 to TRBJ2-1, with D possibly matching TRBD1 (6 bases). The CDR3 is 13 residues long. Germline CDR1 SEHNR, CDR2 FQNEAQ (reference sequence). Trimming cost V 1 base and J 14 bases, with 15 bases left between them.